Listed here are 9 T cell receptor beta chains from one sample, sequenced in a study of PD-1 blockade in classical Hodgkin lymphoma. TCRdb keeps only in-frame clones here, not all; method: immunoSEQ multiplex PCR. The sample lists 75,000 to 100,000 clones, 80% to 85% occurring once. There was relapse after autologous stem cell transplantation in every patient, and there was variation in brentuximab vedotin exposure. Sample: peripheral blood mononuclear cells (PBMCs), taken at baseline. These receptors came from a human donor with classical Hodgkin lymphoma.

In DNA form, the CDR3 reads TGTGCCAGCACCAAATTAGCGGGATCCTCCTACGAGCAGTACTTC. Translation: CASTKLAGSSYEQYF. This chain connects TRBV5-6 to TRBJ2-7, with 8 positions matching TRBD2. The V segment lost 6 bases and the J segment 0 bases; nucleotides outside the gene matches: 8. The germline gives CDR1 SGHDT, CDR2 YYEEEE. The CDR3 contains 15 residues.

The chain couples TRBV18 to TRBJ2-2; the D gene is possibly TRBD1 (5 bases). Trimming removed 3 bases at V and 5 bases at J, with 13 bases between. Germline CDR1 is KGHSH and CDR2 is LQKENI. CDR3 length equals 15 residues. The DNA of the CDR3 is TGTGCCAGCTCACCGACCTCAGGGTGGACCGGGGAGCTGTTTTTT. Its translation: CASSPTSGWTGELFF.

The rearrangement links TRBV30 to TRBJ2-7; possible D gene TRBD1, 6 bases. CDR1 is GTSNPN and CDR2 is SVGIG in the germline V gene (reference sequence). V was clipped by 0 bases and J by 9 bases, with 21 bases between them. This CDR3 contains 15 residues. The CDR3 region is CAWSVGGTASSAQYF. CDR3 nucleotide sequence: TGTGCCTGGAGTGTAGGGGGAACGGCATCTTCGGCGCAGTACTTC.

This clone was seen just once. The rearrangement joins TRBV11-2 to TRBJ2-3, with D tentatively TRBD2 (6 bases). CDR3 length: 16 amino acids. The germline V and J ends were trimmed by 4 bases and 0 bases, with 14 bases remaining between them. Germline CDR1 and CDR2: SGHAT and FQNNGV. CDR3 amino acids: CASSYLLGTSTDTQYF. Written as DNA, the CDR3 is TGTGCCAGCAGCTACCTCCTCGGGACTAGCACAGATACGCAGTATTTT.

The rearrangement joins TRBV7-8 to TRBJ2-5; a weak D match, TRBD2 (5 bases). With 5 bases removed from V and 4 bases from J, the gap between germline ends came to 11 bases. The CDR3 sequence is 13 residues long. The V gene's germline CDR1 is SGHVS and CDR2 FQNEAQ. The CDR3 protein is CASSRHGLETQYF. The CDR3, as DNA: TGTGCCAGCAGCCGACACGGACTAGAGACCCAGTACTTC. Together with reference TRBV7-8 and TRBJ2-5, the CDR3 gives the full variable domain: GAGVSQSPRYKVAKRGQDVALRCDPISGHVSLFWYQQALGQGPEFLTYFQNEAQLDKSGLPSDRFFAERPEGSVSTLKIQRTQQEDSAVYLCASSRHGLETQYFGPGTRLLVL.

The chain combines TRBV6-5 with TRBJ1-2, with D possibly TRBD1 on 6 matching bases. The CDR3 has 16 amino acids. Trimming shortened V by 2 bases and J by 3 bases, and 16 bases separated the two germline ends. Germline V CDR1 and CDR2: MNHEY, SVGAGI. The CDR3 sequence is CASSYDPQGSYYGYTF. The CDR3 nucleotides read TGTGCCAGCAGTTACGACCCCCAGGGGAGCTACTATGGCTACACCTTC.

The chain employs TRBV18 and TRBJ2-1; D is uncertain. Germline CDR1 reads KGHSH; CDR2 reads LQKENI. The germline V and J ends were trimmed by 1 base and 4 bases, with 8 bases remaining between them. The CDR3 covers 14 residues. The CDR3: CASSPRLDYNEQFF. CDR3 sequence (DNA): TGTGCCAGCTCACCACGGCTAGATTACAATGAGCAGTTCTTC.

CDR3 region: CAISGTSGNTGELFF. CDR3 nucleotide sequence: TGTGCCATCAGCGGGACTAGCGGGAACACCGGGGAGCTGTTTTTT. The V call is TRBV10-3, the J call TRBJ2-2; TRBD2 agrees at 11 bases. V lost 6 bases, J lost 1 base, and 1 base stayed unmatched. The CDR3 has 15 amino acids. CDR1 ENHRY and CDR2 SYGVKD come from the germline V gene.

This clone was observed a single time. The chain links TRBV2 to TRBJ1-5, with 7 nucleotides matching TRBD1. J gave up 5 bases and V 7 bases, and 5 bases lay outside the gene matches. The germline V gene encodes CDR1 SNHLY and CDR2 FYNNEI. The CDR3 contains 13 residues. The CDR3 reads CASKSQGDQPQHF. The CDR3 DNA sequence: TGTGCCAGCAAGTCTCAGGGGGATCAGCCCCAGCATTTT.